Listed below are T cell receptor beta chains from one sample, sequenced in a study of blood T cell repertoires in COVID-19. Libraries were prepared by immunoSEQ multiplex PCR; TCRdb keeps only in-frame clonotypes and omits some of them. The table records about 150,000 clones, roughly 84% of them present only once. The sample comprised peripheral blood. Receptor source: a woman aged 50 to 65 in a cohort sampled during active or convalescent COVID-19. Each CDR3 is given with its conserved first and last residue. Fields, in order: D gene, CDR3 length, clone size, J gene, V gene, CDR3 DNA, CDR3 protein. D genes are given only for firm matches. Rows give clone size only sometimes, using once, few, many, or a class for an expanded clone.

>TRBD2|15|few|TRBJ2-5|TRBV7-7
TGTGCCAGCAGCTTAGTAGCGGGTGGTCGGGAGACCCAGTACTTC
CASSLVAGGRETQYF
>TRBD1|16|-|TRBJ1-2|TRBV19
TGTGCCAGTAGTATAGGCCGGGACAGGAGAAACTATGGCTACACCTTC
CASSIGRDRRNYGYTF
>-|13|-|TRBJ1-5|TRBV27
TGTGCCAGCAGTTTAGAAGCAGGGAACCCGCAGCATTTT
CASSLEAGNPQHF
>-|13|-|TRBJ1-5|TRBV6-5
TGTGCCAGCAGAAGGCAGGCCGATCAGCCCCAGCATTTT
CASRRQADQPQHF
>TRBD1|15|-|TRBJ2-3|TRBV18
TGTGCCAGCTCACCTGTTGACAGGGGCACAGATACGCAGTATTTT
CASSPVDRGTDTQYF
>-|15|-|TRBJ2-3|TRBV7-3
TGTGCCAGCAGTTTGTCTGCGGGAAGCACAGATACGCAGTATTTT
CASSLSAGSTDTQYF
>-|16|few|TRBJ1-4|TRBV18
TGTGCCAGCTCACCAACCGTACAGGGTCCTAATGAAAAACTGTTTTTT
CASSPTVQGPNEKLFF
>-|14|few|TRBJ1-1|TRBV13
TGTGCCAGCAGCGAGCAGGGTGATGGCACTGAAGCTTTCTTT
CASSEQGDGTEAFF
>TRBD1|15|-|TRBJ2-2|TRBV5-1
TGCGCCAGCAGTTCACAGGGGGTGAACACCGGGGAGCTGTTTTTT
CASSSQGVNTGELFF
>TRBD2|20|-|TRBJ2-1|TRBV4-1
TGCGCCAGCAGCCAGGACCGACTAGCGGGGGGCTCGTTTCTCGGAGGTGGGCAGTTCTTC
CASSQDRLAGGSFLGGGQFF
>-|15|-|TRBJ2-2|TRBV7-7
TGTGCTAGCAGCTTAGAACAGGGGAACACCGGGGAGCTGTTTTTT
CASSLEQGNTGELFF
>-|15|few|TRBJ2-2|TRBV27
TGTGCCAGCAGATGGACAGCTACGAACACCGGGGAGCTGTTTTTT
CASRWTATNTGELFF
>TRBD1|14|-|TRBJ1-2|TRBV3-1/TRBV3-2
TGTGCCAGCAGCCAAGCACCACAGGGGTATGGCTACACCTTC
CASSQAPQGYGYTF
>-|15|few|TRBJ1-1|TRBV28
TGTGCCAGCAGTTTATCAGGGCGTGCGAACACTGAAGCTTTCTTT
CASSLSGRANTEAFF
>-|15|-|TRBJ1-5|TRBV6-5
TGTGCCAGCAGTTACGCGGCTGGGGGCGGTCAGCCCCAGCATTTT
CASSYAAGGGQPQHF
>TRBD1|14|-|TRBJ1-2|TRBV28
TGTGCCAGCAGTTTAGGAGGGGGCCACTATGGCTACACCTTC
CASSLGGGHYGYTF
>-|15|-|TRBJ1-5|TRBV7-2
TGTGCCAGCAGTCCCACTAGGCTCAGCAATCAGCCCCAGCATTTT
CASSPTRLSNQPQHF
>-|12|once|TRBJ1-1|TRBV7-9
TGTGCCAGCAGCCCAACGACAGAGGAAGCTTTCTTT
CASSPTTEEAFF
>TRBD1|14|-|TRBJ2-7|TRBV2
TGTGCCAGTACCGGGACAGGGGGCGTGGACGAGCAGTACTTC
CASTGTGGVDEQYF
>TRBD2|16|-|TRBJ2-7|TRBV9
TGTGCCAGCAGCGTAGCAGACACCGGGGGGTCCTACGAGCAGTACTTC
CASSVADTGGSYEQYF
>-|14|-|TRBJ2-7|TRBV7-2
TGTGCCAGCAGCCACGGCCCGGGGTTATACGAGCAGTACTTC
CASSHGPGLYEQYF
>-|20|-|TRBJ2-2|TRBV4-3
TGCGCCAGCAGCCAAGACTGGGGCAGGACTACAATCACGAACACCGGGGAGCTGTTTTTT
CASSQDWGRTTITNTGELFF
>-|13|-|TRBJ2-5|TRBV30
TGTGCCTGGAGTGACGGACAGAAAGAGACCCAGTACTTC
CAWSDGQKETQYF
>TRBD1|15|-|TRBJ2-5|TRBV7-9
TGTGCCAGCAGCCCCCGGGACAGGGCCAGGGAGACCCAGTACTTC
CASSPRDRARETQYF
>-|16|-|TRBJ1-3|TRBV4-3
TGCGCCAGCAGCCAAGATGCCAGGGGAAAAGGAAACACCATATATTTT
CASSQDARGKGNTIYF
>-|14|few|TRBJ2-1|TRBV7-9
TGTGCCAGCAGCTCGACAGCGTCCTACAATGAGCAGTTCTTC
CASSSTASYNEQFF
>-|13|-|TRBJ2-7|TRBV3-1/TRBV3-2
TGTGCCAGCAGCCATCAAAACTCCTACGAGCAGTACTTC
CASSHQNSYEQYF
>TRBD1|15|-|TRBJ1-5|TRBV2
TGTGCCAGCAGTGAGGGACAGGGGGCGATTCAGCCCCAGCATTTT
CASSEGQGAIQPQHF
>TRBD1|13|-|TRBJ1-1|TRBV3-1/TRBV3-2
TGTGCCAGCAAGGGGACAGGGAACACTGAAGCTTTCTTT
CASKGTGNTEAFF
>TRBD1|14|-|TRBJ1-1|TRBV6-6
TGTGCCAGCAGTTCAACAGGGGGCAACACTGAAGCTTTCTTT
CASSSTGGNTEAFF
>TRBD1|12|-|TRBJ1-2|TRBV25-1
TGTGCCAGCAAAGGACAGGTCTCTGGCTACACCTTC
CASKGQVSGYTF
>-|14|-|TRBJ1-5|TRBV19
TGTGCCAGTAGTATTGGAGGGTGGGATCAGCCCCAGCATTTT
CASSIGGWDQPQHF
>-|14|-|TRBJ2-7|TRBV3-1/TRBV3-2
TGTGCCAGCAGCCTACAGACAGGTTACTACGAGCAGTACTTC
CASSLQTGYYEQYF
>-|15|-|TRBJ1-2|TRBV11-2
TGTGCCAGCAGCCCCTTAGGGGCCGTGAACTATGGCTACACCTTC
CASSPLGAVNYGYTF
>-|13|-|TRBJ2-5|TRBV5-1
TGCGCCAGCAGCTTGACCAGGGTAGAGACCCAGTACTTC
CASSLTRVETQYF
>-|14|-|TRBJ1-4|TRBV29-1
TGCAGCGTCCGATGGGGCAGATCTAATGAAAAACTGTTTTTT
CSVRWGRSNEKLFF
>-|18|-|TRBJ1-4|TRBV16
TGTGCCAGCAGCCATCCCAGAGATAAGACAGGTCTAATCGAAAAACTGTTTTTT
CASSHPRDKTGLIEKLFF
>TRBD2|16|-|TRBJ2-1|TRBV9
TGTGCCAGCAGCGTACGACCTGGCGGGGGGGAAGGTGAGCAGTTCTTC
CASSVRPGGGEGEQFF
>TRBD1|13|-|TRBJ1-2|TRBV10-1
TGCGCCAGCAGCACCGTTACAGGGGGTGGCTACACCTTC
CASSTVTGGGYTF
>-|15|-|TRBJ1-5|TRBV4-3
TGCGCCAGCAGCCAAGATCGGCAGGGATGGCAGCCCCAGCATTTT
CASSQDRQGWQPQHF
>-|12|-|TRBJ1-2|TRBV7-9
TGTGCCAGCAGCTTAGGAGACTATGGCTACACCTTC
CASSLGDYGYTF
>-|15|-|TRBJ2-2|TRBV24-1
TGTGCCACCAGTGACACCGAAAGTAGCGCCGGGGAGCTGTTTTTT
CATSDTESSAGELFF
>-|16|-|TRBJ2-2|TRBV3-1/TRBV3-2
TGTGCCAGCAGCCAAGATCCCGGTCTCGGGGCCGGGGAGCTGTTTTTT
CASSQDPGLGAGELFF
>-|19|-|TRBJ1-6|TRBV19
TGTGCCAGTACCCAACGACCTTCGGGGGTACGGACCTATAATTCACCCCTCCACTTT
CASTQRPSGVRTYNSPLHF
>-|13|-|TRBJ1-4|TRBV2
TGTGCCAGCAGTGATTCAGGGGTCCCCTCCCTGTTTTTT
CASSDSGVPSLFF
>TRBD1|13|-|TRBJ1-5|TRBV29-1
TGCAGCGTTGTTCAGTCAGGGGGCCAGCCCCAGCATTTT
CSVVQSGGQPQHF
>-|18|-|TRBJ1-1|TRBV4-3
TGCGCCAGCAGCCCCACACAGAGCTCCGGTTTTGAAGGTACTGAAGCTTTCTTT
CASSPTQSSGFEGTEAFF
>TRBD2|17|-|TRBJ2-3|TRBV7-8
TGTGCCAGCAGCCCCCCCGGGACTAGCGGGGCTTCAGATACGCAGTATTTT
CASSPPGTSGASDTQYF
>-|15|-|TRBJ2-2|TRBV2
TGTGCCAGCCGGAGAGAGACTTCGAACACCGGGGAGCTGTTTTTT
CASRRETSNTGELFF
>TRBD1|17|-|TRBJ2-1|TRBV7-6
TGTGCCAGCAGCCCATCGAGGGGGACAGCCGTAAACAATGAGCAGTTCTTC
CASSPSRGTAVNNEQFF
>-|15|-|TRBJ2-7|TRBV4-1
TGCGCCAGCAGCCAAGGACAGGTGATAACCTACGAGCAGTACTTC
CASSQGQVITYEQYF
>TRBD2|14|-|TRBJ2-1|TRBV30
TGTGCCTGGAGTGGGGGCGGGGGGGCCTATGAGCAGTTCTTC
CAWSGGGGAYEQFF
>TRBD1|13|-|TRBJ2-7|TRBV6-2/TRBV6-3
TGTGCCAGCGGCCGGGACAGGGGCTACGAGCAGTACTTC
CASGRDRGYEQYF
>TRBD2|15|-|TRBJ2-1|TRBV2
TGTGCCAGCAGTGAATTAGGACTAGCGGGCAATGAGCAGTTCTTC
CASSELGLAGNEQFF
>-|15|-|TRBJ1-6|TRBV14
TGTGCCAGCAGCCAAGATGGCAGGTCGAATTCACCCCTCCACTTT
CASSQDGRSNSPLHF
>TRBD2|13|once|TRBJ2-1|TRBV9
TGTGCCAGCAGCCCGGGACTAGCGAATGAGCAGTTCTTC
CASSPGLANEQFF
>-|16|-|TRBJ1-5|TRBV15
TGTGCCACCAGCAGAGTGAAGTGGGGGGGCGATCAGCCCCAGCATTTT
CATSRVKWGGDQPQHF
>TRBD1|14|-|TRBJ1-1|TRBV5-6
TGTGCCAGCAGCGTGGACAGGGGGGGCCCTGAAGCTTTCTTT
CASSVDRGGPEAFF